The 10 T cell receptor beta chains below all came from one sample that was sequenced in a study of cytomegalovirus exposure and HLA in healthy donors. The PCR made use of 60 Vbeta and 13 Jbeta primers. Profiled with immunoSEQ multiplex PCR; TCRdb holds only in-frame clones, not every one. The table lists around 260,000 clones, 80% of them singletons. Sequencing used PBMCs. Receptors were obtained from a girl aged 2-10 years in good health and CMV-seronegative.

The rearrangement links TRBV9 to TRBJ1-1, with D possibly being TRBD1 (6 bases). CDR1 SGDLS and CDR2 YYNGEE come from the germline V gene. The V and J ends lost 1 base and 4 bases respectively, with 11 bases between them. CDR3 length: 14 amino acids. The CDR3 sequence is CASSVSQGSTEAFF. In DNA, the CDR3 is TGTGCCAGCAGCGTAAGCCAGGGGAGCACTGAAGCTTTCTTT. Full variable domain (outside the CDR3, taken from reference TRBV9 and TRBJ1-1): DSGVTQTPKHLITATGQRVTLRCSPRSGDLSVYWYQQSLDQGLQFLIQYYNGEERAKGNILERFSAQQFPDLHSELNLSSLELGDSALYFCASSVSQGSTEAFFGQGTRLTVV.

The chain employs TRBV30 and TRBJ2-7; D not certain. V lost 5 bases, J lost 2 bases, and 13 bases lay in between. The V gene's germline CDR1 is GTSNPN and CDR2 SVGIG (reference sequence). The length of the CDR3 is 13 residues. The CDR3 nucleotides are TGTGCCTGGGACGACGGAGCGACCTACGAGCAGTACTTC. This gives the protein CAWDDGATYEQYF.

The rearrangement links TRBV11-2 to TRBJ2-7, with 8 bases identical to TRBD2. This CDR3 is built from 15 residues. The V gene end was trimmed by 3 bases and the J gene end by 6 bases; junction bases not matched to a gene: 10. CDR1 and CDR2 from the germline V gene are SGHAT and FQNNGV. CDR3 region: CASSFRLAGILEQYF. CDR3 bases: TGTGCCAGCAGCTTTCGGTTAGCGGGGATTCTCGAGCAGTACTTC.

This chain links TRBV5-1 with TRBJ2-5; 9 bases line up with TRBD1. CDR3 length: 16 residues. Trimming at V came to 4 bases and at J to 0 bases, leaving 7 bases not matched to a gene. Germline loops: CDR1 SGHRS, CDR2 YFSETQ. CDR3 sequence reads: CASSAGDRANQETQYF. Here the CDR3 DNA reads TGCGCCAGCAGCGCCGGGGACAGGGCTAACCAAGAGACCCAGTACTTC.

This rearrangement joins TRBV10-1 to TRBJ1-4; D gene unclear. The CDR3 loop spans 14 amino acids. CDR1 is WNHNN, CDR2 SYGVQD, per germline (reference sequence). V dropped 1 base and J dropped 8 bases, with 11 bases sitting between them. In DNA form, the CDR3 reads TGCGCCAGCAGTGAGTGGTGCGGGTACGAAAAACTGTTTTTT. Translation gives CASSEWCGYEKLFF.

V and J are TRBV10-3 and TRBJ2-1; 7 bases agree with TRBD2. V trimming: 0 bases; J trimming: 0 bases; junction bases outside the gene matches: 5. The CDR3 spans 17 residues. The germline CDR1 and CDR2 sequences are ENHRY and SYGVKD. CDR3 residues: CAISESLARSSYNEQFF. Here the CDR3 DNA reads TGTGCCATCAGTGAGTCACTAGCGAGGAGCTCCTACAATGAGCAGTTCTTC.

The chain is built from TRBV5-1 and TRBJ2-4; 7 nucleotides align to TRBD1. Germline V gene lookup returns CDR1 SGHRS and CDR2 YFSETQ. The CDR3 contains 17 residues. The V segment lost 1 base and the J segment 6 bases; nucleotides outside the gene matches: 13. In nucleotides, the CDR3 is TGCGCCAGCAGCTTGACAGGACAGGACGTAGGCAGAAACATTCAGTACTTC. This sequence encodes CASSLTGQDVGRNIQYF.

The chain uses TRBV5-4 and TRBJ2-1, with D hard to call. The germline gives CDR1 SGHNT, CDR2 YYREEE (reference sequence). CDR3 length equals 15 residues. Trimming left V 0 bases short and J 1 base short, with 8 bases between. The CDR3, as DNA: TGTGCCAGCAGCTTGGATCACGGTTCCTACAATGAGCAGTTCTTC. Translation: CASSLDHGSYNEQFF.

This clone was picked up a small number of times. This chain connects TRBV9 to TRBJ2-7; D call uncertain. CDR1 and CDR2 from the germline V gene are SGDLS and YYNGEE. The V end lost 4 bases, the J end lost 4 bases, and 12 bases lay between the germline ends. This CDR3 comprises 13 residues. The CDR3: CASSPHQTYEQYF. CDR3 coding DNA: TGTGCCAGCAGCCCCCACCAAACATACGAGCAGTACTTC. The whole variable domain, filled in from reference TRBV9 and TRBJ2-7, reads DSGVTQTPKHLITATGQRVTLRCSPRSGDLSVYWYQQSLDQGLQFLIQYYNGEERAKGNILERFSAQQFPDLHSELNLSSLELGDSALYFCASSPHQTYEQYFGPGTRLTVT.

The chain joins TRBV7-2 to TRBJ2-7; 13 bases are shared with TRBD2. From germline, CDR1 is SGHTA and CDR2 FQGNSA. The CDR3 has 19 amino acids. With 2 bases clipped from V and 1 base from J, the junction kept 11 bases outside the gene matches. The CDR3, as DNA: TGTGCCAGCAGCTTAAGGGACATAGGACTAGCGGGAGTGTCCTACGAGCAGTACTTC. Its protein is CASSLRDIGLAGVSYEQYF.